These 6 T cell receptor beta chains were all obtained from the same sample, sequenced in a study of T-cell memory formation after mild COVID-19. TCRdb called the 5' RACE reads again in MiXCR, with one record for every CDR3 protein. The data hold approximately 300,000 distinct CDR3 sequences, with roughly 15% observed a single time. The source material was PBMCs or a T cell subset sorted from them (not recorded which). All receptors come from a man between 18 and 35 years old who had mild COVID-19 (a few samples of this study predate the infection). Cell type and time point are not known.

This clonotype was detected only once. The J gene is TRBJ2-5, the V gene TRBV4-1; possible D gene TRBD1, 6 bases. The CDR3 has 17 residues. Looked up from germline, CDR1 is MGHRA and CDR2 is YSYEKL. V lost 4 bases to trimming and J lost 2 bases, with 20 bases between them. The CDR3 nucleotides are TGCGCCAGCAGCCCGCCCCCCGGGACACGAGCACAAGAGACCCAGTACTTC. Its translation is CASSPPPGTRAQETQYF.

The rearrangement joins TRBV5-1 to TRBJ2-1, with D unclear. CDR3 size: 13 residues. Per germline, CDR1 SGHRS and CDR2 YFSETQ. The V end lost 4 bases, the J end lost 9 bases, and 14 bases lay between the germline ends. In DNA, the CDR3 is TGCGCCAGCAGCCCGGACCCTCACGGTGAGCAGTTCTTC. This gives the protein CASSPDPHGEQFF. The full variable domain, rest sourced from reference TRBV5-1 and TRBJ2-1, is KAGVTQTPRYLIKTRGQQVTLSCSPISGHRSVSWYQQTPGQGLQFLFEYFSETQRNKGNFPGRFSGRQFSNSRSEMNVSTLELGDSALYLCASSPDPHGEQFFGPGTRLTVL.

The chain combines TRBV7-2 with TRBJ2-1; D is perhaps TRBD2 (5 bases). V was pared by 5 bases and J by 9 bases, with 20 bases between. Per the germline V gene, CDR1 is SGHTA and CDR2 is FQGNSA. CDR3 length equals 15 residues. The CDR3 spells CASSPPGSPAGEQFF. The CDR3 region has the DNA TGTGCCAGCAGCCCCCCCGGGTCCCCTGCGGGTGAGCAGTTCTTC.

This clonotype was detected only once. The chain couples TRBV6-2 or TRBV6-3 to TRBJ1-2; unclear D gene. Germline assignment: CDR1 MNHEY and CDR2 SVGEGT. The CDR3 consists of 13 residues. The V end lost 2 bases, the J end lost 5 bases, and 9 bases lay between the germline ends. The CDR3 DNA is TGTGCCAGCAGTTACCCGACGCCGTATGGCTACACCTTC. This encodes CASSYPTPYGYTF.

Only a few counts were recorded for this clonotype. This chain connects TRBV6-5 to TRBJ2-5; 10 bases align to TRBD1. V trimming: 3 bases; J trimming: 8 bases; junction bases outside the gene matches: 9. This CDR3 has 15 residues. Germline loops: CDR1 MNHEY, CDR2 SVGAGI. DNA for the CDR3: TGTGCCAGCAGTTATGGGCCGGACAGGGGGGGAACCCAGTACTTC. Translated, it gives CASSYGPDRGGTQYF.

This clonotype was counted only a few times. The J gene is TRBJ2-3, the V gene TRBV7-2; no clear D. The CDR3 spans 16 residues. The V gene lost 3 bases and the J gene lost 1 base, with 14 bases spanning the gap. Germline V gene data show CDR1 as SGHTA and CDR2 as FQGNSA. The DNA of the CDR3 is TGTGCCAGCAGCTTGGGGATAGCATCCGGCACAGATACGCAGTATTTT. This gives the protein CASSLGIASGTDTQYF.